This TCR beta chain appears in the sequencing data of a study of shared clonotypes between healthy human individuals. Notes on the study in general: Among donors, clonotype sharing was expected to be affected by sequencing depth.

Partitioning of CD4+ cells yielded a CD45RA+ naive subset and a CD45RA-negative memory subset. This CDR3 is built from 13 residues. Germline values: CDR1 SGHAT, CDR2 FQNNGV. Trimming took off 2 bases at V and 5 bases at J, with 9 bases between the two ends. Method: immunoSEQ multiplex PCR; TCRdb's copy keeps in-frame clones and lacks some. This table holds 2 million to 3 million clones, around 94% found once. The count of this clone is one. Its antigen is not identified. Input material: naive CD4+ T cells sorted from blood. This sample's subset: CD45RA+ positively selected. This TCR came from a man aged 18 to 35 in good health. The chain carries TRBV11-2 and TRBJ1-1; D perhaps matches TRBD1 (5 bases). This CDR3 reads CASSLIGGTEAFF. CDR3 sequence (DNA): TGTGCCAGCAGCTTAATTGGGGGGACTGAAGCTTTCTTT.